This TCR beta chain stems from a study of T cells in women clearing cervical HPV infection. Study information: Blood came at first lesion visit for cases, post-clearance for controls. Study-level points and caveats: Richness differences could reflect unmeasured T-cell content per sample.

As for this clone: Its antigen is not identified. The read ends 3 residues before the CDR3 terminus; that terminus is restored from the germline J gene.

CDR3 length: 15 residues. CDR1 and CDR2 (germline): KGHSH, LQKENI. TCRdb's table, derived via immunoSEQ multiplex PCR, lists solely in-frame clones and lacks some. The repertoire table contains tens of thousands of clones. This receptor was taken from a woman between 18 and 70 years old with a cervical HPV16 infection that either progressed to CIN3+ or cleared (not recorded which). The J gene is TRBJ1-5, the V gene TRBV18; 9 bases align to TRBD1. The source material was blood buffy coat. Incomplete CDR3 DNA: TGTGCCAGCTCTTACGACAGGGGGAGCACAGATCCC. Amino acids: CASSYDRGSTDP. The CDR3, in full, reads CASSYDRGSTDPQHF.